This entry lists 22 T cell receptor beta chains sequenced from one sample in a study of blood T cell repertoires in COVID-19. TCRdb's table, derived via immunoSEQ multiplex PCR, lists solely in-frame clones and lacks some. There are about 500,000 clones in the sample; about 88% occur only once, and roughly 8.3% lies in the top ten. The sequencing sample was made of peripheral blood. Receptors were obtained from a woman between 45 and 65 years old with COVID-19, enrolled during active disease.

This clone was observed once. The rearrangement joins TRBV10-3 to TRBJ2-3; TRBD1 might be the D (6 bases). The CDR3 consists of 17 residues. The V and J ends lost 2 bases and 0 bases respectively, with 15 bases between them. In germline, CDR1 is ENHRY, CDR2 SYGVKD. DNA for the CDR3: TGTGCCATCAGTGAGGGGGACATCGGTGTGAGCACAGATACGCAGTATTTT. Protein product: CAISEGDIGVSTDTQYF.

V usage is TRBV6-5 and J usage is TRBJ1-1; D unresolved. Trimming cost V 6 bases and J 6 bases, with 14 bases left between them. The CDR3 runs 13 residues. Germline CDR1 MNHEY, CDR2 SVGAGI. In DNA form, the CDR3 reads TGTGCCAGCAGCCCCGGTAAAATCGCTGAAGCTTTCTTT. Translating it yields CASSPGKIAEAFF.

This rearrangement joins TRBV7-7 to TRBJ2-3; 9 nucleotides agree with TRBD2. The CDR3 is made up of 15 amino acids. The trim removed 5 bases at V and 3 bases at J, leaving 6 bases unmatched. From germline, CDR1 is SSHAT and CDR2 FNYEAQ (reference sequence). CDR3 loop: CASSHARGGTDTQYF. The CDR3 DNA follows: TGTGCCAGCAGCCATGCGCGGGGGGGGACAGATACGCAGTATTTT.

The chain joins TRBV4-1 to TRBJ1-1; no definite D call. The germline gives CDR1 MGHRA, CDR2 YSYEKL. The V end lost 0 bases, the J end lost 2 bases, and 19 bases lay between the germline ends. This CDR3 has 18 residues. The CDR3, as DNA: TGCGCCAGCAGCCAAGATTTGGGTGGCCGCGGGGTAAACACTGAAGCTTTCTTT. Its protein product is CASSQDLGGRGVNTEAFF.

V usage is TRBV19 and J usage is TRBJ2-1, with D tentatively TRBD1 (6 bases). Trimming stripped 4 bases from V and 3 bases from J, with 13 bases between. In germline, CDR1 is LNHDA, CDR2 SQIVND (reference sequence). The CDR3 consists of 15 residues. CDR3 DNA: TGTGCCAGTAGTAACCCCGGGACACTCTACAATGAGCAGTTCTTC. Its translation: CASSNPGTLYNEQFF. Together with reference TRBV19 and TRBJ2-1, the CDR3 gives the full variable domain: DGGITQSPKYLFRKEGQNVTLSCEQNLNHDAMYWYRQDPGQGLRLIYYSQIVNDFQKGDIAEGYSVSREKKESFPLTVTSAQKNPTAFYLCASSNPGTLYNEQFFGPGTRLTVL.

This clone was counted a single time. The chain recombines TRBV4-1 with TRBJ1-6; D call uncertain. The V end lost 0 bases, the J end lost 10 bases, and 10 bases lay between the germline ends. Germline CDR1 and CDR2: MGHRA and YSYEKL. The CDR3 runs to 14 residues. The CDR3 DNA is TGCGCCAGCAGCCAAGAGAGTTTGGTATCACCCCTCCACTTT. It is translated as CASSQESLVSPLHF.

The chain carries TRBV6-6 and TRBJ1-1; 8 nucleotides line up with TRBD1. CDR1 is MNHNY, CDR2 SVGAGI, per germline (reference sequence). The trim removed 7 bases at V and 3 bases at J, leaving 4 bases unmatched. The CDR3 is 13 residues long. CDR3 residues: CASTDRVDTEAFF. Here the CDR3 DNA reads TGTGCCAGCACGGACAGGGTTGACACTGAAGCTTTCTTT.

This chain links TRBV27 with TRBJ2-1; D may be TRBD1 (5 bases). The V end was cut by 8 bases, the J end by 8 bases, with 19 bases between. CDR3 length: 14 amino acids. The germline V gene encodes CDR1 MNHEY and CDR2 SMNVEV (reference sequence). This CDR3 reads CASGFNTGQDEQFF. The CDR3 DNA reads as TGTGCCAGCGGATTCAATACAGGCCAGGATGAGCAGTTCTTC.

Comments on this clone: Other nucleotide sequences from this sample produce the same CDR3. This sequence joins TRBV9 and TRBJ1-3, with D uncertain. The CDR3 is made up of 14 amino acids. Between the trimmed V and J ends, which lost 4 bases and 0 bases, there was a span of 8 bases. Germline loops: CDR1 SGDLS, CDR2 YYNGEE. For the CDR3, the DNA is TGTGCCAGCAGCCCGCGGAGCTCTGGAAACACCATATATTTT. It yields the protein CASSPRSSGNTIYF.

This clone showed up just a few times. This sequence joins TRBV7-3 and TRBJ1-1, with 8 nucleotides matching TRBD1. Trimming cost V 2 bases and J 0 bases; bases outside gene matches: 5. CDR3 length: 16 residues. CDR1 SGHTA and CDR2 FQGTGA come from the germline V gene. CDR3 protein: CASSLFPGGLNTEAFF. CDR3 in DNA: TGTGCCAGCAGCTTATTTCCAGGGGGCTTGAACACTGAAGCTTTCTTT.

The V gene is TRBV5-1, the J gene TRBJ1-1; D not certain. The CDR3 totals 13 residues. With 0 bases removed from V and 3 bases from J, the gap between germline ends came to 6 bases. The germline CDR1 and CDR2 sequences are SGHRS and YFSETQ. The CDR3 DNA reads as TGCGCCAGCAGCTTGGTTGTAGACACTGAAGCTTTCTTT. The encoded protein is CASSLVVDTEAFF.

The chain carries TRBV28 and TRBJ1-5; TRBD1 is a possible D gene (5 bases). CDR1 and CDR2 from the germline V gene are MDHEN and SYDVKM. Trimming stripped 7 bases from V and 2 bases from J, with 15 bases between. CDR3 length equals 15 residues. CDR3 region: CASTPGDRRNQPQHF. CDR3 nucleotide sequence: TGTGCCAGCACTCCAGGCGACAGACGCAATCAGCCCCAGCATTTT.

The V and J genes are TRBV5-4 and TRBJ2-7; 9 bases are a match to TRBD2. The CDR3 length is 15 residues. The trim removed 4 bases at V and 3 bases at J, leaving 8 bases unmatched. From germline, CDR1 is SGHNT and CDR2 YYREEE (reference sequence). DNA of the CDR3: TGTGCCAGCAGCAATGCTAGCGGGGCGATCTACGAGCAGTACTTC. Its translation: CASSNASGAIYEQYF.

The chain joins TRBV11-3 to TRBJ2-7, with 8 bases matching TRBD1. Germline CDR1 SGHNT, CDR2 YENEEA. J gave up 6 bases and V 2 bases, and 6 bases lay outside the gene matches. The CDR3 runs to 14 residues. As DNA, the CDR3 is TGTGCCAGCAGCTTATTTGGGACAGGAAGCGAGCAGTACTTC. Translation gives CASSLFGTGSEQYF.

V and J are TRBV30 and TRBJ1-5; possible D gene TRBD1, 6 bases. The CDR3 loop spans 15 amino acids. Trimming left V 3 bases short and J 6 bases short, with 18 bases between. The germline CDR1 and CDR2 sequences are GTSNPN and SVGIG (reference sequence). In nucleotides, the CDR3 is TGTGCCTGGAGGGGCGGCCCAGGGGCTGGTCAGCCCCAGCATTTT. It specifies CAWRGGPGAGQPQHF.

This clone came up once. The J gene is TRBJ1-2, the V gene TRBV14; D remains ambiguous. Trimming removed 0 bases at V and 0 bases at J, with 8 bases between. The germline V gene has CDR1 SGHDN and CDR2 FVKESK. The CDR3 extends over 15 amino acids. The CDR3, as DNA: TGTGCCAGCAGCCAAGATCTACAGTCTAACTATGGCTACACCTTC. This codes for CASSQDLQSNYGYTF.

This sequence joins TRBV6-4 and TRBJ2-1; 9 positions agree with TRBD2. Looked up from germline, CDR1 is MRHNA and CDR2 is SNTAGT. The CDR3 covers 19 residues. V lost 3 bases and J lost 6; bases outside the gene matches: 18. The CDR3: CASSERERGAAGILNEQFF. Written as DNA, the CDR3 is TGTGCCAGCAGTGAGCGAGAGCGGGGGGCCGCCGGGATTCTCAATGAGCAGTTCTTC.

The chain carries TRBV12-5 and TRBJ1-1, with D maybe TRBD1 (6 bases). This CDR3 contains 14 residues. V was cut by 1 base and J by 4 bases, with 10 bases left in between. The germline V gene encodes CDR1 LGHNT and CDR2 FRNRAP. CDR3 in amino acids: CASGLDRVATEAFF. Written as DNA, the CDR3 is TGTGCTAGTGGTTTGGACAGGGTTGCCACTGAAGCTTTCTTT. Looking up the rest from reference TRBV12-5 and TRBJ1-1 gives the full variable domain: DARVTQTPRHKVTEMGQEVTMRCQPILGHNTVFWYRQTMMQGLELLAYFRNRAPLDDSGMPKDRFSAEMPDATLATLKIQPSEPRDSAVYFCASGLDRVATEAFFGQGTRLTVV.

The gene calls are TRBV28 and TRBJ1-5; no clear D. This CDR3 is 16 amino acids long. Germline CDR1 reads MDHEN; CDR2 reads SYDVKM. The V gene lost 6 bases and the J gene lost 0 bases, with 15 bases spanning the gap. In DNA form, the CDR3 reads TGTGCCAGCAGCCGGCACGGGGTAGGTAGCAATCAGCCCCAGCATTTT. Its protein is CASSRHGVGSNQPQHF.

The rearrangement joins TRBV29-1 to TRBJ1-6; 7 bases align to TRBD1. Losses at the gene ends were 6 bases for V and 7 bases for J; bases not matched to a gene: 3. In germline, CDR1 is SQVTM, CDR2 ANQGSEA. This CDR3 is built from 12 residues. In nucleotides, the CDR3 is TGCAGCGTCGGGACAGTGAATTCACCCCTCCACTTT. This codes for CSVGTVNSPLHF. Supplemented by reference TRBV29-1 and TRBJ1-6, the full variable domain reads SAVISQKPSRDICQRGTSLTIQCQVDSQVTMMFWYRQQPGQSLTLIATANQGSEATYESGFVIDKFPISRPNLTFSTLTVSNMSPEDSSIYLCSVGTVNSPLHFGNGTRLTVT.

This clone has only one observation. This chain joins TRBV6-5 and TRBJ2-7; no reliable D call. This CDR3 contains 15 residues. Germline-derived CDR1 and CDR2 are MNHEY and SVGAGI. The V end lost 0 bases, the J end lost 3 bases, and 12 bases lay between the germline ends. The CDR3 loop is CASSYSSDGVYEQYF. CDR3 DNA: TGTGCCAGCAGTTACTCGTCTGATGGAGTCTACGAGCAGTACTTC.

The chain combines TRBV30 with TRBJ2-7, with no clear D. V lost 1 base and J 3 bases, leaving 16 bases between the germline ends. Germline V gene sequence: CDR1 GTSNPN, CDR2 SVGIG (reference sequence). The CDR3 sequence is 15 residues long. The CDR3, as DNA: TGTGCCTGGAGTGGCCTGCGCGAGACATACTACGAGCAGTACTTC. Amino acid sequence: CAWSGLRETYYEQYF.